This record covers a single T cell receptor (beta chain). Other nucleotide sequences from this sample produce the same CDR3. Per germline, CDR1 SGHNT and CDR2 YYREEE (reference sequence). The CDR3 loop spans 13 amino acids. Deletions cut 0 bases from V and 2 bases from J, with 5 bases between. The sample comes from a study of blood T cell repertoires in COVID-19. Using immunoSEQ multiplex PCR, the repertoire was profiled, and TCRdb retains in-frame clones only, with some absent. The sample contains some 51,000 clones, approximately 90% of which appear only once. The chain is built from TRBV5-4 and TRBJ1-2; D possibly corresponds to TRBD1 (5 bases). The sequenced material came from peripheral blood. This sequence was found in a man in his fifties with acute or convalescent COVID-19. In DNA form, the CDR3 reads TGTGCCAGCAGCTTGGACAGGAACTATGGCTACACCTTC. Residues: CASSLDRNYGYTF.